These 19 T cell receptor beta chains share one sample of origin, sequenced in a study of identical twins. MiXCR, run by TCRdb on the 5' RACE reads, gives a single entry per CDR3 protein. The sample records some 1,600,000 distinct CDR3 sequences, about 32% being singletons. Sequenced input: cord blood. The receptors here all came from a newborn girl in good health.

This clonotype has only a few counts. The genes are TRBV5-1 and TRBJ1-1; no clear D gene. This CDR3 has 20 residues. Per the germline V gene, CDR1 is SGHRS and CDR2 is YFSETQ. The V and J ends lost 4 bases and 2 bases respectively, with 30 bases between them. In nucleotides, the CDR3 is TGCGCCAGCAGCCCGACCCTCCGGTTTCCTCGATTCAATTTAAACACTGAAGCTTTCTTT. Its protein is CASSPTLRFPRFNLNTEAFF.

This clonotype was detected only a few times. J is TRBJ1-1 and V is TRBV5-4, with D unclear. CDR3 length: 15 amino acids. Germline V gene lookup returns CDR1 SGHNT and CDR2 YYREEE (reference sequence). Trimming shortened V by 3 bases and J by 3 bases, and 15 bases separated the two germline ends. The CDR3 coding sequence is TGTGCCAGCAGCTCCCCCGTGGGGAGGCACACTGAAGCTTTCTTT. This gives the protein CASSSPVGRHTEAFF.

This chain links TRBV9 with TRBJ1-5; D perhaps matches TRBD1 (5 bases). Germline V gene sequence: CDR1 SGDLS, CDR2 YYNGEE. The germline V and J ends were trimmed by 6 bases and 6 bases, with 22 bases remaining between them. CDR3 length: 16 residues. The CDR3 here is CASTTGGGEDGQPQHF. The CDR3 bases are TGTGCCAGCACCACCGGTGGAGGGGAGGATGGTCAGCCCCAGCATTTT.

DNA for the CDR3: TGCGCCAGCAGCTTGGAATGGTTCACAGATACGCAGTATTTT. Translation: CASSLEWFTDTQYF. The rearrangement joins TRBV5-1 to TRBJ2-3; the D is unclear. CDR3 length: 14 amino acids. The V gene lost 0 bases and the J gene lost 2 bases, with 7 bases spanning the gap. The germline V gene has CDR1 SGHRS and CDR2 YFSETQ. Variable domain in full (rest from reference TRBV5-1 and TRBJ2-3): KAGVTQTPRYLIKTRGQQVTLSCSPISGHRSVSWYQQTPGQGLQFLFEYFSETQRNKGNFPGRFSGRQFSNSRSEMNVSTLELGDSALYLCASSLEWFTDTQYFGPGTRLTVL.

This clonotype was counted ten times or more. This chain links TRBV5-6 with TRBJ2-3; D remains ambiguous. The germline V gene has CDR1 SGHDT and CDR2 YYEEEE. Trimming shortened V by 0 bases and J by 0 bases, and 8 bases separated the two germline ends. The CDR3 contains 15 residues. The CDR3 DNA reads as TGTGCCAGCAGCTTGGGCCCCTCTAGCACAGATACGCAGTATTTT. Amino acids: CASSLGPSSTDTQYF.

This clonotype appeared a few times. The chain joins TRBV20-1 to TRBJ1-1; no clear D. Trimming removed 6 bases at V and 0 bases at J, with 8 bases between. The CDR3 runs 12 residues. CDR1 is DFQATT and CDR2 is SNEGSKA in the germline V gene (reference sequence). CDR3 amino acids: CSAPPMNTEAFF. As DNA, the CDR3 is TGCAGTGCCCCCCCGATGAACACTGAAGCTTTCTTT.

This chain uses TRBV20-1 with TRBJ2-1, with 8 bases aligning to TRBD2. The germline V gene encodes CDR1 DFQATT and CDR2 SNEGSKA (reference sequence). The CDR3 spans 17 residues. With V trimmed by 6 bases and J by 0 bases, 13 bases remained unmatched. CDR3 protein: CSATPTSGLSSYNEQFF. The CDR3 coding sequence is TGCAGTGCGACCCCTACTAGCGGCTTGAGCTCCTACAATGAGCAGTTCTTC.

J is TRBJ1-1 and V is TRBV5-1; D is perhaps TRBD1 (6 bases). Germline assignment: CDR1 SGHRS and CDR2 YFSETQ. The CDR3 runs 15 residues. Trimming removed 7 bases from V and 3 bases from J, with 19 bases in between. CDR3 DNA sequence: TGCGCCAGCCAAAAGGACAGCGGTCGCGACACTGAAGCTTTCTTT. Translated: CASQKDSGRDTEAFF.

This clonotype appeared a few times. The chain combines TRBV20-1 with TRBJ2-3, with TRBD1 matching 8 bases. The length of the CDR3 is 15 residues. V gave up 2 bases and J gave up 3 bases; unmatched junction bases: 7. Germline V lookup: CDR1 DFQATT, CDR2 SNEGSKA (reference sequence). In DNA form, the CDR3 reads TGCAGTGCTAGACCCAGGGGGCGTCTAACAGATACGCAGTATTTT. This codes for CSARPRGRLTDTQYF.

The chain employs TRBV6-4 and TRBJ2-2, with 12 bases lining up with TRBD2. The germline V gene has CDR1 MRHNA and CDR2 SNTAGT. Trimming removed 10 bases from V and 3 bases from J; junction bases left unmatched: 3. This CDR3 has 14 amino acids. CDR3 residues: CAILAGGDTGELFF. CDR3 DNA sequence: TGTGCCATCCTAGCGGGGGGGGACACCGGGGAGCTGTTTTTT.

This clonotype has only one observation. A much larger clone lies a single base off, so this may be a read error. The chain links TRBV28 to TRBJ2-3; 7 nucleotides align to TRBD2. Germline V gene sequence: CDR1 MDHEN, CDR2 SYDVKM. The CDR3 sequence is 13 residues long. For the CDR3, the DNA is TGTGCCGGCAGTTTATCGGGGGGAGATACGCAGTATTTT. It yields the protein CAGSLSGGDTQYF.

This clonotype was counted between two and nine times. J is TRBJ2-1 and V is TRBV13; TRBD2 agrees at 7 bases. The CDR3 totals 17 residues. Germline V gene sequence: CDR1 PRHDT, CDR2 FYEKMQ (reference sequence). Trimming cost V 6 bases and J 2 bases; bases outside gene matches: 13. CDR3 sequence reads: CASRDTSAPPTYNEQFF. In nucleotides, the CDR3 is TGTGCCAGCAGAGATACTAGCGCCCCTCCCACCTACAATGAGCAGTTCTTC.

This chain joins TRBV28 and TRBJ2-1, with 7 bases fitting TRBD2. V was pared by 5 bases and J by 3 bases, with 7 bases of the junction left unmatched. Per the germline V gene, CDR1 is MDHEN and CDR2 is SYDVKM. The CDR3 totals 15 residues. Written as DNA, the CDR3 is TGTGCCAGCAGTCACTCTTCTAGCGGCTACAATGAGCAGTTCTTC. Protein product: CASSHSSSGYNEQFF.

This chain links TRBV20-1 with TRBJ1-3; tentative D call: TRBD1 (6 bases). The germline V gene has CDR1 DFQATT and CDR2 SNEGSKA (reference sequence). This CDR3 comprises 11 residues. The CDR3 DNA sequence: TGCACCAGACAGGCTGGAAACACCATATATTTT. Residues: CTRQAGNTIYF.

J is TRBJ2-1 and V is TRBV10-3, with 13 bases aligning to TRBD2. After removal of 0 bases from V and 7 bases from J, the junction contained 3 bases not matched to a gene. The CDR3 loop spans 16 amino acids. The germline V gene encodes CDR1 ENHRY and CDR2 SYGVKD. CDR3 nucleotides: TGTGCCATCAGTGAGTCCGGGACTAGCGGGAAGAATGAGCAGTTCTTC. The encoded protein is CAISESGTSGKNEQFF.

This clonotype was detected only once. The junction does not match germline at one end; this may be a read error. The chain joins TRBV2 to TRBJ2-7, with 7 bases that match TRBD1. Germline loops: CDR1 SNHLY, CDR2 FYNNEI. This CDR3 is 16 amino acids long. CDR3 in amino acids: CASSGDSRNPNNERYF. CDR3 DNA: TGTGCCAGCAGTGGGGACAGCCGCAACCCCAACAATGAGCGGTACTTC.

The chain has TRBV12-5 and TRBJ2-7, with unresolved D. The CDR3 loop spans 13 amino acids. The ends were cut back, 2 bases at V and 7 bases at J, with 12 bases in the middle. Germline CDR1 LGHNT, CDR2 FRNRAP. For the CDR3, the DNA is TGTGCTAGTGGTTTGACCTCACGCAATGAGCAGTACTTC. Its protein is CASGLTSRNEQYF.

With regard to this clonotype: Compared with germline, one end of the junction differs, possibly owing to a read error. The chain carries TRBV27 and TRBJ2-3; 12 positions agree with TRBD2. Per germline, CDR1 MNHEY and CDR2 SMNVEV (reference sequence). This CDR3 comprises 17 residues. The CDR3 DNA follows: TGTGCCAGCAGTCTACGACTAGCGGGAGAAGGGACAGATACGCCGTATTTT. Protein: CASSLRLAGEGTDTPYF.

This clonotype has just a few counts. The chain has TRBV14 and TRBJ2-5; D uncertain. The germline V gene encodes CDR1 SGHDN and CDR2 FVKESK. The ends were cut back, 2 bases at V and 12 bases at J, with 16 bases in the middle. This CDR3 is built from 13 residues. CDR3 sequence (DNA): TGTGCCAGCAGCCAAAGCATTGTCCAGGTGGAGTACTTC. Its protein is CASSQSIVQVEYF.